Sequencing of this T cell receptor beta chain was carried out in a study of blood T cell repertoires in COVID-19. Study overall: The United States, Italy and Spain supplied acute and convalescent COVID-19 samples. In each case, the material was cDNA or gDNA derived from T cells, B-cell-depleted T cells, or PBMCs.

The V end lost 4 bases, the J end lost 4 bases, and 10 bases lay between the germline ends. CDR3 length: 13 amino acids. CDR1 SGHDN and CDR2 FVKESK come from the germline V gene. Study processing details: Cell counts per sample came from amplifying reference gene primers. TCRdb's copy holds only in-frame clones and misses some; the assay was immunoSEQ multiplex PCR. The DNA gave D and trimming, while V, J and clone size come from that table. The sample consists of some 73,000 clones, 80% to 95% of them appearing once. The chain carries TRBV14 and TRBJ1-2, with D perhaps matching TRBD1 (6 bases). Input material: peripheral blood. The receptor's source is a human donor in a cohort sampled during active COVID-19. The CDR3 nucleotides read TGTGCCAGCAGCCCCCAGGGGATCTATGGCTACACCTTC. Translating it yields CASSPQGIYGYTF.